This T cell receptor (beta chain) was sequenced in a study of OX40 agonist ivuxolimab in advanced cancers. Study details: Ivuxolimab, an antibody acting as an agonist of OX40 (CD134), was used to treat patients.

It was autoimmune disease history or systemic immunosuppression that excluded patients. Regarding this clone: As yet, its antigen is unknown. Other DNA sequences in this specimen translate into the identical CDR3.

Some clones are missing from TCRdb's copy, which holds only in-frame ones; the method was immunoSEQ multiplex PCR. The sample holds roughly 67,000 clones; about 92% are singletons and the top ten take over 7.5%. Study-wide results and limits: Relative to CD4+ cells, CD8+ T cells on average had more expanded clones.

The sample here was CD4+ or CD8+ T cells sorted from blood, taken in a trial of the OX40 agonist ivuxolimab. The receptor was isolated from an adult with an advanced solid tumor such as melanoma, head and neck, liver or kidney cancer.

The CDR3 protein is CASSLGRYNEQFF. The CDR3 bases are TGTGCCAGCAGCTTAGGGCGGTACAATGAGCAGTTCTTC. The chain is built from TRBV7-9 and TRBJ2-1; D is uncertain. Germline CDR1 is SEHNR and CDR2 is FQNEAQ (reference sequence). This CDR3 has 13 residues. V shed 1 base and J shed 4 bases, with 5 bases lying between them.